This T cell receptor beta chain came from a study of identical twins. V shed 1 base, J shed 2 bases, and the junction held 6 bases outside the gene matches. Per germline, CDR1 DFQATT and CDR2 SNEGSKA (reference sequence). This CDR3 is built from 15 residues. With template switching, a universal primer site was added, and the cDNA carried unique molecular identifiers. TCRdb passed the 5' RACE reads through MiXCR, listing each CDR3 protein once. The sample contains approximately 680,000 distinct CDR3 sequences, just over 7% of which appear only once. The sample was also linked to a second study, of yellow fever vaccine responses in identical twins.

Material: PBMCs. This chain uses TRBV20-1 with TRBJ2-3; 7 bases are shared with TRBD1. This clonotype was sampled from a woman aged 18-29 years in good health. As DNA, the CDR3 is TGCAGTGCTAGAGTGGTGGGACAGACCACAGATACGCAGTATTTT. Residues: CSARVVGQTTDTQYF.